The sequence of this TCR beta chain was determined in a study of T cell changes during pregnancy in multiple sclerosis. TCRdb's table, derived via immunoSEQ multiplex PCR, lists solely in-frame clones and lacks some. The sample gives 72,000 or so clones, 93% of which show up once; approximately 2.5% is in the top ten. This CDR3 is 16 amino acids long. Germline V lookup: CDR1 SGHTA, CDR2 FQGTGA. V lost 3 bases to trimming and J lost 7 bases, with 19 bases between them. This receptor was taken from a female donor with multiple sclerosis, enrolled in a pregnancy study. The chain joins TRBV7-3 to TRBJ2-1, with a possible D match to TRBD1 (5 bases). The starting material was peripheral blood, obtained in the second trimester of pregnancy. CDR3 nucleotide sequence: TGTGCCAGCAGCTTGGGCTTGGGGCGGCGGTGGAATGAGCAGTTCTTC. Its protein is CASSLGLGRRWNEQFF.